This T cell receptor (beta chain) was obtained from a study of T-cell reconstitution after alpha-beta-depleted transplantation in children. TCRbeta library preparation incorporated unique molecular identifiers. TCRdb called the PCR reads again in MiXCR, with one record for every CDR3 protein. The data show approximately 120,000 distinct CDR3 sequences, with about 9.5% seen just once and about 25% held by the top ten. Per germline, CDR1 MNHNS and CDR2 SASEGT. The CDR3 extends over 14 amino acids. Trimming removed 2 bases from V and 6 bases from J, with 14 bases in between. The input for sequencing was PBMCs, mostly from graft donor cells, taken 180 days after TCRalphabeta/CD19-depleted stem cell transplant. The chain is built from TRBV6-1 and TRBJ2-7; D may be TRBD1 or TRBD2 (6 bases each). This receptor was identified in a girl under three years old who had a stem cell transplant for combined immunodeficiency, so the T cells may come from the graft donor. The CDR3 DNA sequence: TGTGCCAGCAGTGAAAAGGGGGGAGGTGGCGAGCAGTACTTC. Its protein product is CASSEKGGGGEQYF.